The 18 T cell receptor beta chains presented below share a single source sample, sequenced in a study of regulatory T cells in long-lasting Graves disease. The authors built TCR beta libraries using iRepertoire HTBI primers and Arm-PCR of CDR3 regions. In TCRdb, the multiplex PCR reads were re-called with MiXCR into one record per CDR3 protein. The sample shows roughly 400,000 distinct CDR3 sequences, about 20% of them seen only once. Described time point: persistent/refractory GD, antithyroid drugs over 5 years with positive TRAb. The TCR library was prepared using RNA isolated from PBMCs. The source was peripheral blood mononuclear cells (PBMCs), collected when the disease was refractory, from a patient treated with antithyroid drugs. The receptors originated from a female donor with Graves disease.

As to this clonotype: A junction end diverges from the germline sequence, so it may reflect a read error. V usage is TRBV13 and J usage is TRBJ2-6; 7 nucleotides align to TRBD2. Germline loops: CDR1 PRHDT, CDR2 FYEKMQ (reference sequence). This CDR3 has 19 amino acids. CDR3 sequence (DNA): TGTGCCGGCAGGCAAACCGGGGCTAGCGGTCCCTCTGGGGCCAACGTCCTGACTTTC. Amino acid sequence: CAGRQTGASGPSGANVLTF.

The rearrangement uses TRBV10-3 and TRBJ2-2, with 7 bases identical to TRBD1. The CDR3 loop spans 15 amino acids. Germline V gives CDR1 ENHRY, CDR2 SYGVKD. The V and J ends lost 7 bases and 1 base, in that order; junction bases with no gene match: 6. The CDR3 here is CAINPNRGNTGELFF. DNA for the CDR3: TGTGCCATCAACCCGAACAGGGGGAACACCGGGGAGCTGTTTTTT.

Only a few counts were recorded for this clonotype. This sequence may be a read error, since a much larger clone differs from it by one base. The chain combines TRBV28 with TRBJ1-2; 7 bases match TRBD1. The length of the CDR3 is 13 residues. Germline V gives CDR1 MDHEN, CDR2 SYDVKM. The CDR3 DNA follows: TGTACCAGCAGGCCGGGACAGCCCTATGGCTACACCTTC. Protein: CTSRPGQPYGYTF.

This clonotype was counted many times. The rearrangement links TRBV2 to TRBJ1-5, with D tentatively TRBD1 (5 bases). The CDR3 is 15 residues long. Germline CDR1 is SNHLY and CDR2 is FYNNEI. Trimming left V 6 bases short and J 2 bases short, with 14 bases between. The CDR3 spells CASSKNSRGNQPQHF. The CDR3, as DNA: TGTGCCAGCAGCAAAAATTCCAGGGGCAATCAGCCCCAGCATTTT.

The V call is TRBV20-1, the J call TRBJ2-1, with D perhaps TRBD2 (6 bases). Germline V gene sequence: CDR1 DFQATT, CDR2 SNEGSKA (reference sequence). The CDR3 has 15 residues. V shed 6 bases and J shed 7 bases, with 22 bases lying between them. CDR3 nucleotide sequence: TGCAGTGCACGCGAGCGGACTAACTGGAGGAATGAGCAGTTCTTC. This sequence encodes CSARERTNWRNEQFF.

The chain carries TRBV27 and TRBJ2-7, with D perhaps TRBD1 or TRBD2 (5 bases each). V lost 1 base, J lost 2 bases, and 15 bases lay in between. Germline values: CDR1 MNHEY, CDR2 SMNVEV (reference sequence). The CDR3 has 16 amino acids. This chain's CDR3 is CASSLFGTLNPYEQYF. The DNA of the CDR3 is TGTGCCAGCAGTTTATTTGGGACCCTAAACCCCTACGAGCAGTACTTC.

J is TRBJ1-1 and V is TRBV20-1; a possible D gene is TRBD1 (6 bases). This CDR3 is built from 14 residues. Germline V gene lookup returns CDR1 DFQATT and CDR2 SNEGSKA (reference sequence). V lost 4 bases and J 1 base, leaving 13 bases between the germline ends. This CDR3 reads CSATRQDPNTEAFF. The CDR3, as DNA: TGCAGTGCTACTCGACAGGATCCGAACACTGAAGCTTTCTTT.

CDR3 bases: TGTGCCAGCACCCTCTCGGGGGGCAACACCGGGGAGCTGTTTTTT. Protein product: CASTLSGGNTGELFF. V usage is TRBV28 and J usage is TRBJ2-2; the D gene is possibly TRBD2 (7 bases). This CDR3 comprises 15 residues. The germline V and J ends were trimmed by 7 bases and 2 bases, with 14 bases remaining between them. CDR1 MDHEN and CDR2 SYDVKM come from the germline V gene. The whole variable domain, filled in from reference TRBV28 and TRBJ2-2, reads DVKVTQSSRYLVKRTGEKVFLECVQDMDHENMFWYRQDPGLGLRLIYFSYDVKMKEKGDIPEGYSVSREKKERFSLILESASTNQTSMYLCASTLSGGNTGELFFGEGSRLTVL.

V usage is TRBV12-3 or TRBV12-4 and J usage is TRBJ1-3; D perhaps matches TRBD1 (6 bases). The CDR3 totals 14 residues. Trimming left V 4 bases short and J 4 bases short, with 11 bases between. Written as DNA, the CDR3 is TGTGCCAGCAGTTACTCCGGGACAGGAAACACCATATATTTT. Its translation is CASSYSGTGNTIYF.

The chain uses TRBV7-8 and TRBJ2-7; the D gene is possibly TRBD2 (5 bases). Germline CDR1 reads SGHVS; CDR2 reads FQNEAQ. Trimming pared 2 bases from V and 2 bases from J, leaving 13 bases between. The CDR3 runs 15 residues. The CDR3 DNA follows: TGTGCCAGCAGCTTATTCCGAACTAGTGCCTACGAGCAGTACTTC. Translated, it gives CASSLFRTSAYEQYF.

This rearrangement joins TRBV24-1 to TRBJ1-5; 10 bases map to TRBD1. The V gene end was trimmed by 4 bases and the J gene end by 9 bases; junction bases not matched to a gene: 14. The CDR3 has 17 amino acids. CDR1 is KGHDR and CDR2 is SFDVKD in the germline V gene. Written as DNA, the CDR3 is TGTGCCACCAGTGACGCCACCTGGACAGGGGGATCCCCGCCCCAGCATTTT. Its translation is CATSDATWTGGSPPQHF.

This clonotype was recorded many times. This rearrangement joins TRBV7-2 to TRBJ2-4, with TRBD2 matching 7 bases. CDR1 is SGHTA and CDR2 is FQGNSA in the germline V gene. V shed 1 base and J 3 bases; nucleotides not matched to a gene: 3. The CDR3 has 15 amino acids. The CDR3, as DNA: TGTGCCAGCAGCTTAGAGCCGGGGGGCAAAAACATTCAGTACTTC. Its translation is CASSLEPGGKNIQYF.

This clonotype was seen ten or more times. V usage is TRBV2 and J usage is TRBJ2-4; D perhaps matches TRBD2 (6 bases). The CDR3 has 14 amino acids. CDR1 is SNHLY, CDR2 FYNNEI, per germline. Between the trimmed V and J ends, which lost 4 bases and 15 bases, there was a span of 22 bases. CDR3 sequence reads: CASSGSSATLTVYF. The CDR3 DNA is TGTGCCAGCAGTGGATCTAGCGCGACCCTCACTGTGTACTTC.

This clonotype was detected only a few times. This rearrangement joins TRBV24-1 to TRBJ2-4, with a weak D call TRBD2 (6 bases). CDR3 length: 17 residues. Germline V gene data show CDR1 as KGHDR and CDR2 as SFDVKD. V was clipped by 4 bases and J by 1 base, with 16 bases between them. The CDR3 DNA sequence: TGTGCCACCAGTGACCCGGGGGTCAGTATGGCCAAAAACATTCAGTACTTC. Amino acid sequence: CATSDPGVSMAKNIQYF.

This clonotype has a handful of counts. This chain connects TRBV19 to TRBJ1-1, with D unclear. Germline loops: CDR1 LNHDA, CDR2 SQIVND (reference sequence). The V gene lost 7 bases and the J gene lost 1 base, with 7 bases spanning the gap. This CDR3 is 12 amino acids long. The CDR3, as DNA: TGTGCCAGTATACGGGAGAACACTGAAGCTTTCTTT. Encoded protein: CASIRENTEAFF.

The J gene is TRBJ1-1, the V gene TRBV6-5; D ambiguous. V dropped 0 bases and J dropped 3 bases, with 8 bases sitting between them. Germline V gives CDR1 MNHEY, CDR2 SVGAGI. The CDR3 has 14 residues. The CDR3 is CASSYSTVYTEAFF. CDR3 in DNA: TGTGCCAGCAGTTACTCGACGGTTTACACTGAAGCTTTCTTT.

Ten or more counts support this clonotype. V and J are TRBV28 and TRBJ1-1; D may be TRBD1 (5 bases). This CDR3 has 20 residues. Germline lookup yields CDR1 MDHEN and CDR2 SYDVKM. Trimming took 6 bases from V and 3 from J, leaving 32 bases between them. CDR3 amino acids: CASRDYVSRDLRFVDTEAFF. CDR3 in DNA: TGTGCCAGCAGGGATTATGTCAGCAGGGATCTAAGATTTGTGGACACTGAAGCTTTCTTT.

This clonotype showed up many times. The chain combines TRBV29-1 with TRBJ1-1; D ambiguous. Trimming removed 5 bases from V and 1 base from J, with 5 bases in between. Germline V lookup: CDR1 SQVTM, CDR2 ANQGSEA. This CDR3 comprises 11 residues. The CDR3 spells CSVPGNTEAFF. The CDR3 bases are TGCAGCGTTCCAGGGAACACTGAAGCTTTCTTT.